One and the same sample provided the 32 T cell receptor beta chains below, sequenced in a study of cytotoxic CD8 clonotypes in ibrutinib-treated CLL. Sequencing was performed with immunoSEQ multiplex PCR; in TCRdb, only in-frame clones are kept and a portion is missing. Here the sample spans just over 200,000 clones, 70% to 75% being singletons. This sample comprised PBMCs, obtained after 12 months of ibrutinib treatment. All receptors come from a human donor with chronic lymphocytic leukemia.

The chain combines TRBV27 with TRBJ2-6; maybe TRBD2 (5 bases). The ends were cut back, 4 bases at V and 1 base at J, with 29 bases in the middle. The CDR3 sequence is 22 residues long. The V gene's germline CDR1 is MNHEY and CDR2 SMNVEV (reference sequence). The CDR3 protein is CASSSKRDVVARSRSGANVLTF. In nucleotides, the CDR3 is TGTGCCAGCAGTTCTAAACGGGATGTAGTCGCCCGAAGTCGATCTGGGGCCAACGTCCTGACTTTC.

This clone was seen only a few times. J is TRBJ1-1 and V is TRBV11-3; tentatively, D is TRBD1 (5 bases). This CDR3 comprises 13 residues. V lost 5 bases, J lost 2 bases, and 9 bases lay in between. Germline CDR1 is SGHNT and CDR2 is YENEEA. CDR3 nucleotides: TGTGCCAGCAGCCTACAGGAAAACACTGAAGCTTTCTTT. Its translation: CASSLQENTEAFF.

This rearrangement joins TRBV5-1 to TRBJ1-2, with D unclear. The V end lost 0 bases, the J end lost 4 bases, and 10 bases lay between the germline ends. The germline CDR1 and CDR2 sequences are SGHRS and YFSETQ. This CDR3 is built from 14 residues. The CDR3 DNA is TGCGCCAGCAGCTTGGGCGACAACCGCTATGGCTACACCTTC. It translates to CASSLGDNRYGYTF.

The DNA of the CDR3 is TGTGCCAGCAGCTTAACCCTATGGGAAGCTTTCTTT. Its translation is CASSLTLWEAFF. This chain joins TRBV7-2 and TRBJ1-1, with no clear D. The V gene's germline CDR1 is SGHTA and CDR2 FQGNSA. The CDR3 length is 12 residues. V lost 2 bases and J lost 8, with 9 bases in between.

This clone was observed a handful of times. V usage is TRBV4-1 and J usage is TRBJ2-6, with D uncertain. The germline V gene encodes CDR1 MGHRA and CDR2 YSYEKL. This CDR3 comprises 19 residues. V was trimmed by 2 bases and J by 0 bases, leaving 17 bases between them. The CDR3 region is CASSQRLSAQNSGANVLTF. CDR3 sequence (DNA): TGCGCCAGCAGCCAAAGATTATCGGCCCAGAACTCTGGGGCCAACGTCCTGACTTTC.

The sample holds a few counts of this clone. V is TRBV25-1 and J is TRBJ1-2; D unresolved. CDR1 is MGHDK, CDR2 SYGVNS, per germline. This CDR3 contains 12 residues. V was trimmed by 6 bases and J by 2 bases, leaving 7 bases between them. CDR3 loop: CASRGKNYGYTF. In DNA form, the CDR3 reads TGTGCCAGCAGGGGCAAAAACTATGGCTACACCTTC.

This chain links TRBV6-5 with TRBJ1-2, with D perhaps matching TRBD1 (5 bases). This CDR3 region has 14 residues. Trimming left V 6 bases short and J 4 bases short, with 15 bases between. The germline gives CDR1 MNHEY, CDR2 SVGAGI. The CDR3 region is CASSSTQGSYGYTF. CDR3 bases: TGTGCCAGCAGCTCCACTCAGGGTAGCTATGGCTACACCTTC.

The chain is built from TRBV7-6 and TRBJ2-1; D gene unclear. Trimming stripped 1 base from V and 4 bases from J, with 8 bases between. Germline V gene lookup returns CDR1 SGHVS and CDR2 FNYEAQ. This CDR3 spans 14 amino acids. The CDR3 DNA reads as TGTGCCAGCAGCTTAGGCGGTCCTTACAATGAGCAGTTCTTC. It encodes CASSLGGPYNEQFF.

The rearrangement links TRBV6-4 to TRBJ2-7, with D possibly matching TRBD2 (5 bases). Germline CDR1 MRHNA, CDR2 SNTAGT. The ends were cut back, 1 base at V and 7 bases at J, with 8 bases in the middle. The CDR3 is 12 residues long. In nucleotides, the CDR3 is TGTGCCAGCAGTGACTTAGGCGGGGAGCAGTACTTC. Translation gives CASSDLGGEQYF.

The chain is built from TRBV11-2 and TRBJ2-7; D not resolved. The V end was cut by 4 bases, the J end by 5 bases, with 6 bases between. The germline V gene encodes CDR1 SGHAT and CDR2 FQNNGV. The CDR3 extends over 11 amino acids. The CDR3 sequence: CASSSLHEQYF. As DNA, the CDR3 is TGTGCCAGCAGCTCGCTTCACGAGCAGTACTTC.

The chain recombines TRBV5-1 with TRBJ2-7; 7 bases line up with TRBD1. The CDR3 has 14 amino acids. V was clipped by 3 bases and J by 6 bases; unmatched bases: 9. CDR1 and CDR2 (germline): SGHRS, YFSETQ. CDR3 sequence reads: CASSSITGVGEQYF. The CDR3 region has the DNA TGCGCCAGCAGCTCCATCACAGGGGTAGGCGAGCAGTACTTC.

The chain is built from TRBV27 and TRBJ2-7; D perhaps matches TRBD2 (6 bases). Germline loops: CDR1 MNHEY, CDR2 SMNVEV (reference sequence). V was pared by 4 bases and J by 5 bases, with 6 bases between. There are 11 residues in the CDR3. CDR3 sequence reads: CASSWGDEQYF. CDR3 bases: TGTGCCAGCAGTTGGGGGGACGAGCAGTACTTC.

The genes are TRBV29-1 and TRBJ2-5, with D hard to call. This CDR3 has 11 amino acids. Germline CDR1 is SQVTM and CDR2 is ANQGSEA. V gave up 3 bases and J gave up 5 bases, with 7 bases separating them. CDR3 bases: TGCAGCGTTGACGAGTGGGAGACCCAGTACTTC. Protein sequence: CSVDEWETQYF.

The rearrangement links TRBV30 to TRBJ1-1, with unresolved D. CDR1 is GTSNPN, CDR2 SVGIG, per germline (reference sequence). The CDR3 sequence is 15 residues long. Trimming cost V 2 bases and J 5 bases, with 18 bases left between them. DNA of the CDR3: TGTGCCTGGAGTCAACTTAGCACCGAAGGGACTGAAGCTTTCTTT. This gives the protein CAWSQLSTEGTEAFF.

The genes are TRBV19 and TRBJ1-5; TRBD1 aligns across 8 bases. Unmatched junction bases numbered 9, after V lost 3 bases and J lost 2 bases. This CDR3 is built from 17 residues. Germline CDR1 reads LNHDA; CDR2 reads SQIVND (reference sequence). The CDR3 DNA reads TGTGCCAGTAGTATTAGATTCGGACAGGGAGGCAATCAGCCCCAGCATTTT. It specifies CASSIRFGQGGNQPQHF.

The J gene is TRBJ1-6, the V gene TRBV2; D may be TRBD1 (5 bases). Trimming pared 3 bases from V and 10 bases from J, leaving 16 bases between. The CDR3 has 15 amino acids. Germline CDR1 is SNHLY and CDR2 is FYNNEI. The CDR3 is CASSDEAGNISPLHF. CDR3 bases: TGTGCCAGCAGTGACGAGGCAGGGAATATATCACCCCTCCACTTT.

The chain recombines TRBV27 with TRBJ1-1; 8 bases align to TRBD1. V lost 6 bases and J lost 4; bases outside the gene matches: 10. The CDR3 has 15 residues. The germline V gene encodes CDR1 MNHEY and CDR2 SMNVEV (reference sequence). The CDR3 protein is CASSYRWTGFTEAFF. CDR3 nucleotides: TGTGCCAGCAGCTACAGGTGGACAGGGTTCACTGAAGCTTTCTTT.

The chain couples TRBV19 to TRBJ1-1; D unclear. Between the trimmed V and J ends, which lost 5 bases and 0 bases, there was a span of 13 bases. CDR1 is LNHDA and CDR2 is SQIVND in the germline V gene (reference sequence). The CDR3 has 15 residues. The CDR3 nucleotides are TGTGCCAGTAGTTCTCGACGACGGCTGAACACTGAAGCTTTCTTT. Its translation is CASSSRRRLNTEAFF.

The V call is TRBV7-3, the J call TRBJ1-2, with 8 bases fitting TRBD1. V was pared by 6 bases and J by 2 bases, with 8 bases of the junction left unmatched. The CDR3 totals 15 residues. The germline CDR1 and CDR2 sequences are SGHTA and FQGTGA. The chain's CDR3 is CASSPRTGTNYGYTF. For the CDR3, the DNA is TGTGCCAGCAGTCCCCGGACAGGGACGAACTATGGCTACACCTTC. Supplemented by reference TRBV7-3 and TRBJ1-2, the full variable domain reads GAGVSQTPSNKVTEKGKYVELRCDPISGHTALYWYRQSLGQGPEFLIYFQGTGAADDSGLPNDRFFAVRPEGSVSTLKIQRTERGDSAVYLCASSPRTGTNYGYTFGSGTRLTVV.

The V call is TRBV7-3, the J call TRBJ1-1; D may be TRBD1 (5 bases). Germline CDR1 reads SGHTA; CDR2 reads FQGTGA. This CDR3 has 13 residues. The ends were cut back, 5 bases at V and 1 base at J, with 8 bases in the middle. The DNA of the CDR3 is TGTGCCAGCAGCCCCGGGACGAACACTGAAGCTTTCTTT. Translated: CASSPGTNTEAFF.

The chain carries TRBV9 and TRBJ2-7, with D possibly being TRBD1 or TRBD2 (5 bases each). Germline assignment: CDR1 SGDLS and CDR2 YYNGEE. CDR3 size: 14 residues. V lost 0 bases, J lost 5 bases, and 12 bases lay in between. The CDR3 DNA follows: TGTGCCAGCAGCGTAGCCGGGGCAACTGACGAGCAGTACTTC. Amino acids: CASSVAGATDEQYF.

This clone came up a few times. The J gene is TRBJ2-1, the V gene TRBV5-1; possibly TRBD1 for D (6 bases). The V gene's germline CDR1 is SGHRS and CDR2 YFSETQ. V lost 3 bases and J 0 bases, leaving 7 bases between the germline ends. The CDR3 sequence is 14 residues long. The CDR3 loop is CASSSDSSYNEQFF. The CDR3 bases are TGCGCCAGCAGCTCGGACAGCTCCTACAATGAGCAGTTCTTC.

Comments on this clone: This sample includes further DNA sequences coding for the same CDR3. The chain uses TRBV28 and TRBJ1-1; no firm D call. CDR3 length: 13 amino acids. Trimming pared 1 base from V and 5 bases from J, leaving 8 bases between. CDR1 and CDR2 from the germline V gene are MDHEN and SYDVKM. Here the CDR3 DNA reads TGTGCCAGCAGTTTATCCGGGGTGACTGAAGCTTTCTTT. Translation gives CASSLSGVTEAFF.

This clone has only one observation. This rearrangement joins TRBV5-1 to TRBJ1-1; TRBD1 matches at 7 bases. Germline V gene lookup returns CDR1 SGHRS and CDR2 YFSETQ. The CDR3 consists of 13 residues. V trimming: 5 bases; J trimming: 1 base; junction bases outside the gene matches: 2. The CDR3 region is CASRRQGNTEAFF. CDR3 DNA sequence: TGCGCCAGCAGAAGACAGGGGAACACTGAAGCTTTCTTT.

This clone turned up a few times. The chain has TRBV7-3 and TRBJ1-1; TRBD1 matches 9 bases. The V gene's germline CDR1 is SGHTA and CDR2 FQGTGA. The V and J ends lost 5 bases and 12 bases, in that order; junction bases with no gene match: 10. The CDR3 runs to 13 residues. CDR3: CASSPEGDRETFF. The CDR3, as DNA: TGTGCCAGCAGCCCCGAGGGGGACAGGGAAACTTTCTTT. The entire variable domain, with the rest obtained from reference TRBV7-3 and TRBJ1-1, is as follows: GAGVSQTPSNKVTEKGKYVELRCDPISGHTALYWYRQSLGQGPEFLIYFQGTGAADDSGLPNDRFFAVRPEGSVSTLKIQRTERGDSAVYLCASSPEGDRETFFGQGTRLTVV.

This sequence joins TRBV30 and TRBJ1-2; D might be TRBD1 (5 bases). The V gene's germline CDR1 is GTSNPN and CDR2 SVGIG (reference sequence). This CDR3 contains 13 residues. V lost 2 bases, J lost 8 bases, and 15 bases lay in between. CDR3 protein: CAWSNFRVSGYTF. The DNA of the CDR3 is TGTGCCTGGAGTAACTTCAGGGTTTCGGGCTACACCTTC.

The V call is TRBV11-2, the J call TRBJ2-1; D perhaps matches TRBD2 (6 bases). CDR3 length equals 15 residues. The germline CDR1 and CDR2 sequences are SGHAT and FQNNGV. Trimming took off 4 bases at V and 2 bases at J, with 12 bases between the two ends. The chain's CDR3 is CASSSIAATYNEQFF. CDR3 sequence (DNA): TGTGCCAGCAGCTCTATAGCGGCTACCTACAATGAGCAGTTCTTC. The variable domain in full, completed from reference TRBV11-2 and TRBJ2-1, reads EAGVAQSPRYKIIEKRQSVAFWCNPISGHATLYWYQQILGQGPKLLIQFQNNGVVDDSQLPKDRFSAERLKGVDSTLKIQPAKLEDSAVYLCASSSIAATYNEQFFGPGTRLTVL.

The sample holds one count of this clone. The chain employs TRBV19 and TRBJ2-1; 11 positions match TRBD2. V dropped 5 bases and J dropped 6; count of bases not matched to a gene: 3. This CDR3 region has 14 residues. Germline lookup yields CDR1 LNHDA and CDR2 SQIVND (reference sequence). The CDR3: CASSRGLAANEQFF. The CDR3, as DNA: TGTGCCAGTAGTCGGGGACTAGCGGCCAATGAGCAGTTCTTC.

This clone was counted once. The gene calls are TRBV29-1 and TRBJ2-5, with TRBD1 matching 7 bases. Germline CDR1 SQVTM, CDR2 ANQGSEA. The length of the CDR3 is 14 residues. J lost 6 bases, V lost 8 bases, and 15 bases had no gene match. In nucleotides, the CDR3 is TGCAGCCATAAAGGGGCAGGGGGTGATAAGACCCAGTACTTC. Translation: CSHKGAGGDKTQYF.

The V call is TRBV6-1, the J call TRBJ1-5, with 9 positions matching TRBD1. Germline V gene data show CDR1 as MNHNS and CDR2 as SASEGT. The CDR3 contains 14 residues. Trimming took 4 bases from V and 7 from J; bases not matched to a gene: 5. The CDR3 spells CASSGIQGAQPQHF. Written as DNA, the CDR3 is TGTGCCAGCAGTGGGATACAGGGGGCACAGCCCCAGCATTTT.

The chain carries TRBV20-1 and TRBJ1-1; unclear D gene. This CDR3 spans 10 amino acids. Trimming shortened V by 6 bases and J by 6 bases, and 8 bases separated the two germline ends. CDR1 and CDR2 from the germline V gene are DFQATT and SNEGSKA (reference sequence). In DNA form, the CDR3 reads TGCAGTGCCGTTGGGGCTGAAGCTTTCTTT. As protein: CSAVGAEAFF.

The V gene is TRBV2, the J gene TRBJ2-3, with D perhaps assigned TRBD1 or TRBD2 (7 bases each). With 3 bases removed from V and 5 bases from J, the gap between germline ends came to 18 bases. This CDR3 comprises 16 residues. From germline, CDR1 is SNHLY and CDR2 FYNNEI. CDR3 sequence reads: CASSEGTAGLIDTQYF. The CDR3 bases are TGTGCCAGCAGTGAGGGGACAGCGGGATTAATAGATACGCAGTATTTT.